A single sample is the source of the 4 T cell receptor beta chains below, sequenced in a study of shared clonotypes between healthy human individuals. Produced via immunoSEQ multiplex PCR; TCRdb's table is partial and in-frame only. Of approximately 2.5 million clones detected, around 90% appear once; the ten largest clones hold around 0.14%. Source material: naive CD4+ T cells sorted from blood. The subset: CD45RA+ positively selected. Receptors originate from a man younger than 30 in good health.

For the CDR3, the DNA is TGTGCCAGTTCCGCCGGGGAGCTGTTTTTT. This sequence encodes CASSAGELFF. The rearrangement links TRBV5-8 to TRBJ2-2, with D hard to call. Germline CDR1 reads SGHTS; CDR2 reads YDEGEE. The ends were cut back, 8 bases at V and 6 bases at J, with 5 bases in the middle. The CDR3 length is 10 residues. Using reference TRBV5-8 and TRBJ2-2 for the parts outside the CDR3, the full variable domain is EAGVTQSPTHLIKTRGQQATLRCSPISGHTSVYWYQQALGLGLQFLLWYDEGEERNRGNFPPRFSGRQFPNYSSELNVNALELEDSALYLCASSAGELFFGEGSRLTVL.

In DNA, the CDR3 is TGTGCCAGCAACATACAGGGGGCGAACACTGAAGCTTTCTTT. This gives the protein CASNIQGANTEAFF. The V call is TRBV6-1, the J call TRBJ1-1; 9 bases agree with TRBD1. The CDR3 runs 14 residues. V shed 7 bases and J 1 base; nucleotides not matched to a gene: 4. The germline V gene encodes CDR1 MNHNS and CDR2 SASEGT.

This rearrangement joins TRBV5-1 to TRBJ2-5, with 10 bases fitting TRBD2. V trimming: 7 bases; J trimming: 5 bases; junction bases outside the gene matches: 5. Germline CDR1 reads SGHRS; CDR2 reads YFSETQ. The CDR3 length is 13 residues. For the CDR3, the DNA is TGCGCCAGCTGTAGCGGGGGGTCGGAGACCCAGTACTTC. Translation gives CASCSGGSETQYF.

This rearrangement joins TRBV27 to TRBJ2-1; TRBD2 aligns across 16 bases. This CDR3 contains 20 residues. V lost 8 bases to trimming and J lost 6 bases; unmatched junction nucleotides: 19. The germline gives CDR1 MNHEY, CDR2 SMNVEV (reference sequence). The CDR3 nucleotides are TGTGCCAGCTCCGTTAGACCGCCCGGGACTAGCGGGAGGGAAAGCAATGAGCAGTTCTTC. This codes for CASSVRPPGTSGRESNEQFF.